This note documents a single T cell receptor (beta chain) sequence. Antigen unknown. This sample was taken from a study of T cell responses to AZD1222 COVID-19 vaccine. V was trimmed by 7 bases and J by 10 bases, leaving 16 bases between them. CDR3 size: 13 residues. Germline CDR1 KGHSH, CDR2 LQKENI. Regarding the study as a whole: Samples come after the peak T cell response, not at day 14. CD4 TCRs covered the whole spike, strongest at regions 160-218 and 743-854. Spike-specific TCR breadth and depth both grew after two AZD1222 doses.

Only in-frame clones appear in the TCRdb table, and some are missing; sequencing was by immunoSEQ multiplex PCR. Among roughly 150,000 clones listed, over 90% were seen once. Sequences were derived from peripheral blood, sampled 28 days after the second AZD1222 dose. The J gene is TRBJ1-4, the V gene TRBV18; D is perhaps TRBD1 (5 bases). The origin of this receptor is an adult who received the AZD1222 COVID-19 vaccine. In DNA, the CDR3 is TGTGCCAGCTGGGGACCCGGAGACGCAAAACTGTTTTTT. Its protein is CASWGPGDAKLFF.